These 3 T cell receptor beta chains share one sample of origin, sequenced in a study of human T cells and chemical hapten exposure. TCRdb reprocessed the RACE reads via MiXCR and lists one record per CDR3 protein. Of around 130,000 distinct CDR3 sequences listed, about 12% were seen once; the top ten hold less than 1.5%. Time point in this sample: patch test 2, 6 weeks after DPC sensitization. As for treatment: therapeutic diphenylcyclopropenone sensitization with weekly scalp DPC. This specimen was whole blood, taken in connection with sensitization to the hapten diphenylcyclopropenone (DPC). Receptors were obtained from a woman aged 45-59 years with alopecia areata. Some clones in this sample may be carry-over from other donors' samples.

J is TRBJ2-2 and V is TRBV3-1, with D unresolved. CDR3 size: 13 residues. The V gene lost 2 bases and the J gene lost 7 bases, with 8 bases spanning the gap. In germline, CDR1 is LGHDT, CDR2 YNNKEL (reference sequence). The CDR3 region is CASSQSAIGELFF. CDR3 DNA sequence: TGTGCCAGCAGCCAAAGTGCTATCGGGGAGCTGTTTTTT.

This clonotype was observed a few times. The genes are TRBV3-1 and TRBJ1-1; TRBD1 agrees at 7 bases. The germline gives CDR1 LGHDT, CDR2 YNNKEL (reference sequence). The CDR3 totals 14 residues. V lost 4 bases to trimming and J lost 4 bases; unmatched junction nucleotides: 6. The CDR3, as DNA: TGTGCCAGCAGCCTTCAGGGGGGCGGCACTGAAGCTTTCTTT. Translating gives CASSLQGGGTEAFF.

V is TRBV12-3 or TRBV12-4 and J is TRBJ2-5; 7 bases are shared with TRBD2. The length of the CDR3 is 16 residues. With 4 bases clipped from V and 5 bases from J, the junction kept 13 bases outside the gene matches. CDR3 region: CASSSVKLARGETQYF. In nucleotides, the CDR3 is TGTGCCAGCAGTTCGGTAAAGCTAGCGCGGGGGGAGACCCAGTACTTC.